The 18 T cell receptor beta chains listed next were all sequenced from one sample in a study of T cell responses to AZD1222 COVID-19 vaccine. Here immunoSEQ multiplex PCR was the method, and the copy in TCRdb shows in-frame clones only, minus some. Of some 150,000 clones listed, roughly 90% were seen once; the top ten hold under 2%. This sample comprised peripheral blood, obtained on day 0 of AZD1222 vaccination. These receptors came from an adult in good health.

This sequence joins TRBV19 and TRBJ1-2; D gene ambiguous. In germline, CDR1 is LNHDA, CDR2 SQIVND (reference sequence). The CDR3 contains 13 residues. With 3 bases removed from V and 4 bases from J, the gap between germline ends came to 9 bases. The CDR3 region has the DNA TGTGCCAGTAGTATCGGCCGACGCTATGGCTACACCTTC. Amino acids: CASSIGRRYGYTF.

V and J are TRBV7-3 and TRBJ2-2; 9 nucleotides line up with TRBD2. Trimming at V came to 5 bases and at J to 5 bases, leaving 12 bases not matched to a gene. The CDR3 sequence is 17 residues long. CDR1 is SGHTA and CDR2 is FQGTGA in the germline V gene. CDR3 in DNA: TGTGCCAGCAGCCTAGGGGCAGCGGGAGGACAAACCGGGGAGCTGTTTTTT. This translates into CASSLGAAGGQTGELFF.

The V and J genes are TRBV9 and TRBJ1-1; maybe TRBD1 (5 bases). The CDR3 is 16 residues long. The V gene's germline CDR1 is SGDLS and CDR2 YYNGEE. The V and J ends lost 0 bases and 3 bases respectively, with 15 bases between them. As DNA, the CDR3 is TGTGCCAGCAGCGTAGGTGCCGGGGCGGAGGACACTGAAGCTTTCTTT. It yields the protein CASSVGAGAEDTEAFF. The full variable domain, rest sourced from reference TRBV9 and TRBJ1-1, is DSGVTQTPKHLITATGQRVTLRCSPRSGDLSVYWYQQSLDQGLQFLIQYYNGEERAKGNILERFSAQQFPDLHSELNLSSLELGDSALYFCASSVGAGAEDTEAFFGQGTRLTVV.

The chain couples TRBV29-1 to TRBJ1-4; D call uncertain. Germline V lookup: CDR1 SQVTM, CDR2 ANQGSEA. Trimming removed 6 bases from V and 4 bases from J, with 9 bases in between. The CDR3 length is 12 residues. For the CDR3, the DNA is TGCAGCGTCCGTGCGGATAATGAAAAACTGTTTTTT. The encoded protein is CSVRADNEKLFF. Based on the CDR3 plus reference TRBV29-1 and TRBJ1-4, the full variable domain is SAVISQKPSRDICQRGTSLTIQCQVDSQVTMMFWYRQQPGQSLTLIATANQGSEATYESGFVIDKFPISRPNLTFSTLTVSNMSPEDSSIYLCSVRADNEKLFFGSGTQLSVL.

V usage is TRBV19 and J usage is TRBJ1-1; 11 bases map to TRBD1. The CDR3 is 15 amino acids. Germline-derived CDR1 and CDR2 are LNHDA and SQIVND (reference sequence). V dropped 5 bases and J dropped 4; count of bases not matched to a gene: 6. CDR3 DNA sequence: TGTGCCAGTAGTCGGACAGGGGGCGTAGGCACTGAAGCTTTCTTT. It yields the protein CASSRTGGVGTEAFF.

The chain has TRBV6-1 and TRBJ2-7; 12 bases are shared with TRBD2. Germline CDR1 MNHNS, CDR2 SASEGT. V trimming: 3 bases; J trimming: 5 bases; junction bases outside the gene matches: 14. The CDR3 contains 18 residues. DNA for the CDR3: TGTGCCAGCAGTGACCCGACTAGCGGGAGAATTTCTGCGCACGAGCAGTACTTC. Protein sequence: CASSDPTSGRISAHEQYF.

In nucleotides, the CDR3 is TGTGCCTTACTGAGCCAGTCTATCTATGGCTACACCTTC. Translation: CALLSQSIYGYTF. The chain carries TRBV30 and TRBJ1-2; D is uncertain. Germline V gene data show CDR1 as GTSNPN and CDR2 as SVGIG (reference sequence). V was trimmed by 7 bases and J by 4 bases, leaving 16 bases between them. This CDR3 has 13 amino acids. Filled out from reference TRBV30 and TRBJ1-2, the complete variable domain reads SQTIHQWPATLVQPVGSPLSLECTVEGTSNPNLYWYRQAAGRGLQLLFYSVGIGQISSEVPQNLSASRPQDRQFILSSKKLLLSDSGFYLCALLSQSIYGYTFGSGTRLTVV.

The chain couples TRBV7-2 to TRBJ1-2, with 8 positions matching TRBD1. The germline CDR1 and CDR2 sequences are SGHTA and FQGNSA. V was clipped by 4 bases and J by 6 bases; unmatched bases: 13. The length of the CDR3 is 16 residues. The CDR3 region is CASSSIRNRGADGYTF. Here the CDR3 DNA reads TGTGCCAGCAGCTCAATCAGGAACAGGGGGGCGGATGGCTACACCTTC.

The chain joins TRBV27 to TRBJ1-5; no clear D. Trimming removed 3 bases at V and 2 bases at J, with 8 bases between. The CDR3 contains 14 residues. Germline CDR1 MNHEY, CDR2 SMNVEV (reference sequence). The CDR3 is CASSFSRGNQPQHF. The CDR3 coding sequence is TGTGCCAGCAGTTTTAGTAGGGGCAATCAGCCCCAGCATTTT.

The gene calls are TRBV11-2 and TRBJ2-7; D is perhaps TRBD1 (6 bases). Germline loops: CDR1 SGHAT, CDR2 FQNNGV. The CDR3 runs to 15 residues. Trimming pared 6 bases from V and 2 bases from J, leaving 17 bases between. CDR3 nucleotides: TGTGCCAGCAGATCTGTGTCAGGGGTCCCCTACGAGCAGTACTTC. This codes for CASRSVSGVPYEQYF.

The gene calls are TRBV28 and TRBJ2-5; 10 bases agree with TRBD2. The V gene end was trimmed by 3 bases and the J gene end by 3 bases; junction bases not matched to a gene: 4. CDR1 is MDHEN and CDR2 is SYDVKM in the germline V gene. The CDR3 is made up of 15 amino acids. In DNA form, the CDR3 reads TGTGCCAGCAGTTTTCAAGCGGGAGGGGAAGAGACCCAGTACTTC. Its translation is CASSFQAGGEETQYF. Using reference TRBV28 and TRBJ2-5 for the parts outside the CDR3, the full variable domain is DVKVTQSSRYLVKRTGEKVFLECVQDMDHENMFWYRQDPGLGLRLIYFSYDVKMKEKGDIPEGYSVSREKKERFSLILESASTNQTSMYLCASSFQAGGEETQYFGPGTRLLVL.

The chain uses TRBV7-9 and TRBJ1-2; D is undetermined. V lost 8 bases and J lost 5, with 21 bases in between. Per germline, CDR1 SEHNR and CDR2 FQNEAQ (reference sequence). This CDR3 is built from 15 residues. CDR3 sequence: CASARFRIETYGYTF. The CDR3 DNA reads as TGTGCCAGCGCGCGGTTTCGAATAGAAACATATGGCTACACCTTC.

The CDR3 spells CASSRGLAGGNEQYF. The DNA for the CDR3 is TGTGCCAGCAGCCGCGGACTAGCGGGAGGCAACGAGCAGTACTTC. The J gene is TRBJ2-7, the V gene TRBV7-2; 14 bases are a match to TRBD2. The CDR3 has 15 residues. V shed 5 bases, J shed 5 bases, and the junction held 5 bases outside the gene matches. Germline loops: CDR1 SGHTA, CDR2 FQGNSA.

The rearrangement links TRBV12-3 or TRBV12-4 to TRBJ1-5; D is unresolved. Trimming took off 5 bases at V and 9 bases at J, with 11 bases between the two ends. The CDR3 runs 12 residues. CDR3 in amino acids: CASSLYRRPQHF. CDR3 DNA: TGTGCCAGCAGTCTCTATCGGAGGCCCCAGCATTTT.

The V and J genes are TRBV5-6 and TRBJ1-2, with a weak D call TRBD1 (5 bases). CDR3 length equals 14 residues. V lost 0 bases to trimming and J lost 5 bases, with 11 bases between them. The germline CDR1 and CDR2 sequences are SGHDT and YYEEEE. CDR3 protein: CASSLGQGGYGYTF. CDR3 coding DNA: TGTGCCAGCAGCTTGGGGCAGGGCGGGTATGGCTACACCTTC.

V gene TRBV19 combines with J gene TRBJ1-2; D possibly corresponds to TRBD1 (5 bases). The V and J ends lost 3 bases and 6 bases respectively, with 17 bases between them. The CDR3 is made up of 15 amino acids. Per the germline V gene, CDR1 is LNHDA and CDR2 is SQIVND (reference sequence). In DNA, the CDR3 is TGTGCCAGTAGTATGTCGGGCAGGGCGGTGGATGGCTACACCTTC. Its protein product is CASSMSGRAVDGYTF.

This clone was observed a single time. V and J are TRBV7-2 and TRBJ2-1, with TRBD2 matching 13 bases. Germline V gene data show CDR1 as SGHTA and CDR2 as FQGNSA. The junction had 2 bases not matched to a gene; V was cut back by 0 bases and J by 6 bases. The length of the CDR3 is 16 residues. CDR3 region: CASSLAGTSGTNEQFF. The CDR3 DNA is TGTGCCAGCAGCTTAGCCGGGACTAGCGGGACCAATGAGCAGTTCTTC.

This chain links TRBV7-9 with TRBJ1-2; maybe TRBD1 (5 bases). Trimming removed 1 base from V and 6 bases from J, with 12 bases in between. CDR3 size: 14 residues. Germline V gene lookup returns CDR1 SEHNR and CDR2 FQNEAQ (reference sequence). The DNA of the CDR3 is TGTGCCAGCAGCTTAGACGACAGTCCCGATGGCTACACCTTC. This sequence encodes CASSLDDSPDGYTF.